The 22 T cell receptor beta chains in this list originate from one sample, sequenced in a study of PD-L1 blockade in urothelial cancer. Only in-frame clones appear in the TCRdb table, and some are missing; sequencing was by immunoSEQ multiplex PCR. Seen here are some 45,000 clones, 70% to 90% observed once, and the top ten hold 15% to 20%. Time point defined: pretreatment peripheral blood. Sequenced material: PBMCs, taken around atezolizumab (anti-PD-L1) treatment. The receptors stem from a man aged 60 to 75 with urothelial cancer.

The CDR3 DNA reads TGTGCCAGCAGCTTACGTCTTGAGCAGTTCTTC. Its translation: CASSLRLEQFF. This rearrangement joins TRBV7-2 to TRBJ2-1; no reliable D call. Between the trimmed V and J ends, which lost 2 bases and 9 bases, there was a span of 5 bases. The CDR3 has 11 residues. From germline, CDR1 is SGHTA and CDR2 FQGNSA.

The chain has TRBV6-1 and TRBJ2-7; the D gene is possibly TRBD2 (5 bases). Per the germline V gene, CDR1 is MNHNS and CDR2 is SASEGT. This CDR3 is 15 amino acids long. Trimming pared 7 bases from V and 0 bases from J, leaving 16 bases between. The CDR3 reads CASIRNGVRSYEQYF. CDR3 DNA: TGTGCCAGCATCCGTAACGGGGTGCGCTCCTACGAGCAGTACTTC.

This CDR3 reads CASSLRRLHQETQYF. The CDR3 coding sequence is TGTGCCAGCAGCTTGCGCAGGCTCCACCAAGAGACCCAGTACTTC. This chain joins TRBV5-6 and TRBJ2-5; D unresolved. The V end was cut by 1 base, the J end by 0 bases, with 10 bases between. The CDR3 covers 15 residues. In germline, CDR1 is SGHDT, CDR2 YYEEEE.

The chain couples TRBV11-3 to TRBJ1-1, with no clear D. The CDR3 totals 13 residues. Germline values: CDR1 SGHNT, CDR2 YENEEA. V lost 1 base, J lost 8 bases, and 11 bases lay in between. The CDR3 DNA follows: TGTGCCAGCAGCTTAGCTCGGGGAGGCGAAGCTTTCTTT. Its translation is CASSLARGGEAFF.

This clone has a single count. The chain combines TRBV5-1 with TRBJ2-1; the match to TRBD1 covers 11 bases. CDR1 and CDR2 (germline): SGHRS, YFSETQ. CDR3 size: 13 residues. Trimming took 9 bases from V and 8 from J; bases not matched to a gene: 7. CDR3 sequence: CANADRGRHEQFF. Written as DNA, the CDR3 is TGCGCCAACGCGGACAGGGGGCGACATGAGCAGTTCTTC.

The rearrangement links TRBV5-4 to TRBJ2-7, with TRBD2 as a possible D gene (5 bases). The CDR3 is 14 amino acids. Per germline, CDR1 SGHNT and CDR2 YYREEE (reference sequence). With 0 bases removed from V and 0 bases from J, the gap between germline ends came to 7 bases. The CDR3 loop reads CASSLAGSSYEQYF. The CDR3 DNA sequence: TGTGCCAGCAGCTTGGCGGGGAGCTCCTACGAGCAGTACTTC.

This sequence joins TRBV6-1 and TRBJ1-1, with D perhaps matching TRBD1 (6 bases). Trimming pared 6 bases from V and 7 bases from J, leaving 18 bases between. Germline CDR1 is MNHNS and CDR2 is SASEGT. The CDR3 sequence is 14 residues long. The CDR3 nucleotides read TGTGCCAGCAGGCAACAGGGATTAACTAGTGAAGCTTTCTTT. It translates to CASRQQGLTSEAFF.

CDR3 residues: CAISEIEGGEQFF. CDR3 nucleotide sequence: TGTGCCATCAGTGAGATCGAAGGCGGTGAGCAGTTCTTC. The chain employs TRBV10-3 and TRBJ2-1, with no clear D. Germline-derived CDR1 and CDR2 are ENHRY and SYGVKD. The CDR3 is 13 amino acids. V gave up 2 bases and J gave up 9 bases, with 11 bases separating them.

This chain joins TRBV7-2 and TRBJ2-3; TRBD1 matches at 8 bases. This CDR3 comprises 15 residues. The J segment lost 8 bases and the V segment lost 3 bases, leaving 10 bases of the junction unmatched. Looked up from germline, CDR1 is SGHTA and CDR2 is FQGNSA. CDR3 loop: CASSLWSPGQATQYF. The DNA for the CDR3 is TGTGCCAGCAGCTTGTGGTCCCCGGGACAGGCTACGCAGTATTTT.

There are many counts of this clone. The gene calls are TRBV19 and TRBJ2-7, with D unclear. This CDR3 has 15 residues. V shed 0 bases and J shed 5 bases, with 14 bases lying between them. Germline lookup yields CDR1 LNHDA and CDR2 SQIVND (reference sequence). CDR3 loop: CASSIERSQTNEQYF. CDR3 nucleotides: TGTGCCAGTAGTATAGAGAGGTCCCAGACCAACGAGCAGTACTTC.

This clone was counted ten times or more. This sequence joins TRBV5-1 and TRBJ2-7; 11 nucleotides line up with TRBD1. Germline V CDR1 and CDR2: SGHRS, YFSETQ. This CDR3 has 14 residues. The junction had 5 bases not matched to a gene; V was cut back by 4 bases and J by 5 bases. CDR3 sequence (DNA): TGCGCCAGCAGCCCACGGGACAGGGGGGACGAGCAGTACTTC. Translated: CASSPRDRGDEQYF.

The chain couples TRBV28 to TRBJ2-2; D is undetermined. V lost 3 bases to trimming and J lost 4 bases, with 6 bases between them. The CDR3 length is 13 residues. Germline loops: CDR1 MDHEN, CDR2 SYDVKM. CDR3 bases: TGTGCCAGCAGTTTTCTGGCCACCGGGGAGCTGTTTTTT. Translating gives CASSFLATGELFF.

In nucleotides, the CDR3 is TGTGCCAGCACCATTGTAGCGGGGGTGACTAGTAATGAGCAGTTCTTC. It specifies CASTIVAGVTSNEQFF. V is TRBV2 and J is TRBJ2-1; 9 bases are shared with TRBD2. CDR3 size: 16 residues. CDR1 is SNHLY, CDR2 FYNNEI, per germline. Germline trimming cut 7 bases from V and 7 bases from J; bases unmatched to any gene: 14.

DNA of the CDR3: TGTGCCAGCAGTTTCCGGACAGGCGGCACAGATACGCAGTATTTT. Its protein product is CASSFRTGGTDTQYF. This chain uses TRBV28 with TRBJ2-3; 7 nucleotides agree with TRBD1. The CDR3 covers 15 residues. The germline V gene encodes CDR1 MDHEN and CDR2 SYDVKM. The V and J ends lost 3 bases and 1 base, in that order; junction bases with no gene match: 4.

The rearrangement links TRBV16 to TRBJ1-5; 10 nucleotides match TRBD1. CDR3 length: 15 amino acids. Germline V lookup: CDR1 KGHSY, CDR2 FQNENV. V lost 3 bases, J lost 6 bases, and 5 bases stayed unmatched. The CDR3 protein is CASSHTGQGIQPQHF. As DNA, the CDR3 is TGTGCCAGCAGCCATACGGGACAGGGGATTCAGCCCCAGCATTTT.

V is TRBV7-8 and J is TRBJ1-6; possible D gene TRBD1, 5 bases. Trimming removed 1 base at V and 9 bases at J, with 10 bases between. The germline CDR1 and CDR2 sequences are SGHVS and FQNEAQ. The CDR3 has 14 residues. The DNA of the CDR3 is TGTGCCAGCAGCTTAGACTTGGGGGGTTCACCCCTCCACTTT. Amino acids: CASSLDLGGSPLHF.

The chain joins TRBV18 to TRBJ2-1; 7 bases are a match to TRBD1. The CDR3 extends over 18 amino acids. CDR1 and CDR2 (germline): KGHSH, LQKENI. V was pared by 3 bases and J by 6 bases, with 17 bases of the junction left unmatched. The CDR3 region has the DNA TGTGCCAGCTCACCTGGGTCCCAACGGGACAGTCCAGCCAATGAGCAGTTCTTC. It translates to CASSPGSQRDSPANEQFF.

The chain uses TRBV4-2 and TRBJ2-3; 7 bases map to TRBD1. CDR1 is LGHNA, CDR2 YNFKEQ, per germline. There are 16 residues in the CDR3. Trimming removed 4 bases from V and 4 bases from J; junction bases left unmatched: 11. The CDR3 coding sequence is TGTGCCAGCAGCCTTATCACGACAGGGAGCGCAGATACGCAGTATTTT. It specifies CASSLITTGSADTQYF.

V usage is TRBV2 and J usage is TRBJ2-7; TRBD1 agrees at 7 bases. Germline trimming cut 9 bases from V and 0 bases from J; bases unmatched to any gene: 8. Germline CDR1 and CDR2: SNHLY and FYNNEI. The length of the CDR3 is 14 residues. CDR3 loop: CASRLGQSSYEQYF. As DNA, the CDR3 is TGTGCCAGTCGCCTGGGACAGAGCTCCTACGAGCAGTACTTC.

J is TRBJ2-6 and V is TRBV4-1; tentative D call: TRBD1 (5 bases). The germline V and J ends were trimmed by 0 bases and 2 bases, with 14 bases remaining between them. The germline V gene has CDR1 MGHRA and CDR2 YSYEKL. The CDR3 contains 18 residues. The CDR3 DNA is TGCGCCAGCAGCCAAGATAAGGGGCAGATTACTGGGGCCAACGTCCTGACTTTC. Translated, it gives CASSQDKGQITGANVLTF.

The gene calls are TRBV11-2 and TRBJ1-5; D remains ambiguous. The germline V gene encodes CDR1 SGHAT and CDR2 FQNNGV. This CDR3 contains 13 residues. V was trimmed by 6 bases and J by 1 base, leaving 7 bases between them. The CDR3 sequence is CASSQASNQPQHF. The CDR3, as DNA: TGTGCCAGCAGTCAGGCGAGCAATCAGCCCCAGCATTTT.

This chain joins TRBV9 and TRBJ1-2; D is possibly TRBD1 (6 bases). Trimming shortened V by 2 bases and J by 2 bases, and 13 bases separated the two germline ends. Germline loops: CDR1 SGDLS, CDR2 YYNGEE. This CDR3 region has 15 residues. CDR3 bases: TGTGCCAGCAGCGTTTCAGGGGCCCTAAACTATGGCTACACCTTC. This gives the protein CASSVSGALNYGYTF.